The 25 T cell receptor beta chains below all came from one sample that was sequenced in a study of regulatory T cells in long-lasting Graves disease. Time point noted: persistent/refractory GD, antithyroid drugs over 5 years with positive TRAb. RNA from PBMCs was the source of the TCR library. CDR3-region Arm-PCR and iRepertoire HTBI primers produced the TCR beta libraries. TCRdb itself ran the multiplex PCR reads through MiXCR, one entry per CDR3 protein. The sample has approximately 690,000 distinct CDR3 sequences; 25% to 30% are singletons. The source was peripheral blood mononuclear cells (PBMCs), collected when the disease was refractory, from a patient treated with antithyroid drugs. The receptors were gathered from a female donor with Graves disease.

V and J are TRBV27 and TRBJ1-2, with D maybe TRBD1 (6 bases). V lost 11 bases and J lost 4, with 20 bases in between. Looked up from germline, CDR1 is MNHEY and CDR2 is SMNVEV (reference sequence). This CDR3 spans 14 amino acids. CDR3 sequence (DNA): TGTGCCTTAAATCCAGGGGTATCAGGCTATGGCTACACCTTC. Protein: CALNPGVSGYGYTF.

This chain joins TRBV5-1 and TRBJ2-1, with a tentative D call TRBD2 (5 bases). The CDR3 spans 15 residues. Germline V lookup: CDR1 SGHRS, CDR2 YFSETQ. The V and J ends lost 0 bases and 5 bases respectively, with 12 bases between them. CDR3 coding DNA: TGCGCCAGCAGCTTGGAGTTTAGAGCGGACAATGAGCAGTTCTTC. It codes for CASSLEFRADNEQFF.

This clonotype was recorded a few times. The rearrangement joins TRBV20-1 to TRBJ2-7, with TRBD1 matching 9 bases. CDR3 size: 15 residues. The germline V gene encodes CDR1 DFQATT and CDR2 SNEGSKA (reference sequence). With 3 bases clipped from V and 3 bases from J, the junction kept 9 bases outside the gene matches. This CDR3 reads CSARERTGVFYEQYF. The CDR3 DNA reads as TGCAGTGCTAGGGAAAGGACAGGGGTTTTCTACGAGCAGTACTTC.

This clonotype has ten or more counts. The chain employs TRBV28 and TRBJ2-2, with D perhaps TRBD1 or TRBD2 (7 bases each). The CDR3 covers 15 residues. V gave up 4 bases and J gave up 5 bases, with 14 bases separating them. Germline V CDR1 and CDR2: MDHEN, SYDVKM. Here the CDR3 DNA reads TGTGCCAGCAGTTCCCAGGGGGGGAAGACCGGGGAGCTGTTTTTT. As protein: CASSSQGGKTGELFF. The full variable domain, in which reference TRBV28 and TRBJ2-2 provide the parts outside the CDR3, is DVKVTQSSRYLVKRTGEKVFLECVQDMDHENMFWYRQDPGLGLRLIYFSYDVKMKEKGDIPEGYSVSREKKERFSLILESASTNQTSMYLCASSSQGGKTGELFFGEGSRLTVL.

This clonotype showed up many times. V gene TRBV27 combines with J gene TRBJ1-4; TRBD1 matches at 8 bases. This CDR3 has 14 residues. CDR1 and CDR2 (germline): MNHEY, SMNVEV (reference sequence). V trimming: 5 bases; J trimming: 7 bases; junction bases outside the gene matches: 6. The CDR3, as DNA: TGTGCCAGCAGTCCTCGGACAGGGTTTGAAAAACTGTTTTTT. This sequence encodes CASSPRTGFEKLFF.

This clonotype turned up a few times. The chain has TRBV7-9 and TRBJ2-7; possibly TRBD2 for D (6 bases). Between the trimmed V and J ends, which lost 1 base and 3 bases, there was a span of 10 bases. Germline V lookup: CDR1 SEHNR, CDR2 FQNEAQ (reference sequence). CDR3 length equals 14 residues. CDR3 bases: TGTGCCAGCAGCTTAGTTGCTAGCGACTACGAGCAGTACTTC. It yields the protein CASSLVASDYEQYF.

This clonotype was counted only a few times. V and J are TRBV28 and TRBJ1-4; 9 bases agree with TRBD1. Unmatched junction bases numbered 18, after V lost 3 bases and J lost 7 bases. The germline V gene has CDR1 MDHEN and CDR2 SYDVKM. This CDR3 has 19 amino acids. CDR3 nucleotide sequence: TGTGCCAGCAGTTTCACTTCTTCCTTTACAGGGGGCGCAGGTGAAAAACTGTTTTTT. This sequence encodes CASSFTSSFTGGAGEKLFF.

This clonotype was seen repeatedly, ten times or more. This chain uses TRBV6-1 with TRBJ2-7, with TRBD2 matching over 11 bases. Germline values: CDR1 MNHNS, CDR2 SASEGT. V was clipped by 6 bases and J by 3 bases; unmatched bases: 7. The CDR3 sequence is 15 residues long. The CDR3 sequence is CASRKTSGTNYEQYF. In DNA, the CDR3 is TGTGCCAGCAGGAAGACTAGCGGGACTAACTACGAGCAGTACTTC.

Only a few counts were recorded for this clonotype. CDR3 in DNA: TGTGCCAGCAGCTTAGAGGACAGGGGTCAGACTGAAGCTTTCTTT. As protein: CASSLEDRGQTEAFF. This chain connects TRBV7-9 to TRBJ1-1; 9 positions match TRBD1. Trimming took 1 base from V and 5 from J; bases not matched to a gene: 5. The CDR3 is 15 amino acids. The V gene's germline CDR1 is SEHNR and CDR2 FQNEAQ (reference sequence).

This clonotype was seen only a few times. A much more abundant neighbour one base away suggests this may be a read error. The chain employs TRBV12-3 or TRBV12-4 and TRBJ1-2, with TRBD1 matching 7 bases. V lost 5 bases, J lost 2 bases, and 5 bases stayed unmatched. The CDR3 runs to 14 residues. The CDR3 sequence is CASSTQTGNYGYTF. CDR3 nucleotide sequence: TGTGCCAGCAGTACCCAGACAGGGAACTATGGCTACACCTTC.

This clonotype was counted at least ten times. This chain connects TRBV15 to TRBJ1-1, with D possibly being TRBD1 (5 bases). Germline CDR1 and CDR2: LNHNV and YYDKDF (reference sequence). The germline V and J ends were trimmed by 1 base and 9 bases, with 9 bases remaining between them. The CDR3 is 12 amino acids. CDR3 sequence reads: CATSRGDLKAFF. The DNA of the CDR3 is TGTGCCACCAGCAGAGGGGACCTAAAAGCTTTCTTT.

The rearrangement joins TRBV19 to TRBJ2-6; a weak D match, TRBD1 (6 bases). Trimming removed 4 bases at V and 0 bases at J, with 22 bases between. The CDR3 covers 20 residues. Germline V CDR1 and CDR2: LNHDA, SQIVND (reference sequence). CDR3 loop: CASSKGHRVKISSGANVLTF. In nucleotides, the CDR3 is TGTGCCAGTAGTAAGGGACACCGGGTGAAAATTAGCTCTGGGGCCAACGTCCTGACTTTC.

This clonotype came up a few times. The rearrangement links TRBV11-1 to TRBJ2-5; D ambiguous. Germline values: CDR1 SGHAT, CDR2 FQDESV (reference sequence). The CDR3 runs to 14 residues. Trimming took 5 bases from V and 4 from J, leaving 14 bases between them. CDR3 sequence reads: CASSISSSRETQYF. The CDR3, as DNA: TGTGCCAGCAGCATTAGTTCCTCTAGAGAGACCCAGTACTTC.

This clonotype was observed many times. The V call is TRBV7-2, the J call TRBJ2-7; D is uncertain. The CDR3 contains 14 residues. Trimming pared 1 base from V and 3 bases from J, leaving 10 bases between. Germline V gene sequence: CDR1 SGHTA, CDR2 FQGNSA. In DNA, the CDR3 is TGTGCCAGCAGCTTAGATTACAGTAACTACGAGCAGTACTTC. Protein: CASSLDYSNYEQYF.

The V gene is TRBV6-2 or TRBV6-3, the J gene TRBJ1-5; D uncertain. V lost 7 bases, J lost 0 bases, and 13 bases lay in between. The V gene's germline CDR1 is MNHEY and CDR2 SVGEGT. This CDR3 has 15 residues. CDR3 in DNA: TGTGCCAGCAAAACCGGGCCGTATAGCAATCAGCCCCAGCATTTT. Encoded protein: CASKTGPYSNQPQHF.

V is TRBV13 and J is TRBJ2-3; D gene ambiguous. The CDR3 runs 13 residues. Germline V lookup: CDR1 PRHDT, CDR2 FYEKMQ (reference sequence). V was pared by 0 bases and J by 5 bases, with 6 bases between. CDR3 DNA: TGTGCCAGCAGCTTAGGCTCGTTAGATACGCAGTATTTT. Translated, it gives CASSLGSLDTQYF.

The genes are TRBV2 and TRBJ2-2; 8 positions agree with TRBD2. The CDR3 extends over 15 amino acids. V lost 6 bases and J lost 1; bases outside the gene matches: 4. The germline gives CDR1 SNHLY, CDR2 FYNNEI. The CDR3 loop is CASRDSGRNTGELFF. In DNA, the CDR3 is TGTGCCAGCAGGGACAGCGGGAGGAACACCGGGGAGCTGTTTTTT.

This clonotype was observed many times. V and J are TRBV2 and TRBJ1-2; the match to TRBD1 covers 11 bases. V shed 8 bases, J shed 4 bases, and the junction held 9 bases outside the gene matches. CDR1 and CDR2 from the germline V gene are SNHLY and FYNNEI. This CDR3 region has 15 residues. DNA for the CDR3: TGTGCCAGCGTTGCGGACAGGGGGCTGGGCTATGGCTACACCTTC. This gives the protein CASVADRGLGYGYTF.

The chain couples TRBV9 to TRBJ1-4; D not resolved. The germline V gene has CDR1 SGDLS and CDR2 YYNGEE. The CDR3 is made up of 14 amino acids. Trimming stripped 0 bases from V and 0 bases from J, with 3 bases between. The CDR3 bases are TGTGCCAGCAGCGTAGGTGCAACTAATGAAAAACTGTTTTTT. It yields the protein CASSVGATNEKLFF.

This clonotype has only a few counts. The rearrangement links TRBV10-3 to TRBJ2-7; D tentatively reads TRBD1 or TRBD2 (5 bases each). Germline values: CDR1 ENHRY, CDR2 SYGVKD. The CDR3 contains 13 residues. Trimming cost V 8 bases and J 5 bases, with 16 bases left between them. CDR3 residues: CAIQTKRDHEQYF. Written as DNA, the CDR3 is TGTGCCATCCAGACCAAACGGGACCACGAGCAGTACTTC.

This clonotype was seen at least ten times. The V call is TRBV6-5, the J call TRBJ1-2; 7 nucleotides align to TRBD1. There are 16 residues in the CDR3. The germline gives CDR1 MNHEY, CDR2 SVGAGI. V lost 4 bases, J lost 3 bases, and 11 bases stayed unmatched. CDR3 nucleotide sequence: TGTGCCAGCAGTTTGACCCCAACAGGGGCGGACTATGGCTACACCTTC. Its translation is CASSLTPTGADYGYTF.

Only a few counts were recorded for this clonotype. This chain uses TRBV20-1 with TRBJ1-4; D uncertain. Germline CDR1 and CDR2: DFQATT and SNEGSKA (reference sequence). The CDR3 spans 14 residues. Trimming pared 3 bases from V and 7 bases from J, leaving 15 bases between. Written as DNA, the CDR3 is TGCAGTGCTAGTGTCGACAACAACGCTGAAAAACTGTTTTTT. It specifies CSASVDNNAEKLFF.

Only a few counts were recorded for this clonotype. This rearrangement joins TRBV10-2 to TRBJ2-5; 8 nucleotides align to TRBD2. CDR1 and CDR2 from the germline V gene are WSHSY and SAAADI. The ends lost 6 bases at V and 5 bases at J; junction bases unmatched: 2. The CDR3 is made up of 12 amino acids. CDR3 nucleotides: TGCGCCAGCAGGAGCGGGAGTGAGACCCAGTACTTC. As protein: CASRSGSETQYF.

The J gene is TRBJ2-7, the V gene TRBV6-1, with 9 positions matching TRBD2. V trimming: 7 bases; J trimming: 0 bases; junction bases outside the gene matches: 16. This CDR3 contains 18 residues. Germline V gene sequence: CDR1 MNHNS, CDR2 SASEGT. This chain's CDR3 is CASTDTWGGTSSSYEQYF. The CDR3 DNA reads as TGTGCCAGCACCGATACCTGGGGTGGGACTAGCTCCTCCTACGAGCAGTACTTC.

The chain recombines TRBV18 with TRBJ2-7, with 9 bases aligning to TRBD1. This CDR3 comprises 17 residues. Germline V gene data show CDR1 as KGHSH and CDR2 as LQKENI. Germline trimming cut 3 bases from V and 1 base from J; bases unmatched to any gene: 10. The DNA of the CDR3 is TGTGCCAGCTCACCGACGTCCGGACAGGGGCCATCCTACGAGCAGTACTTC. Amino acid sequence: CASSPTSGQGPSYEQYF.